This TCR beta chain was profiled in a study of shared clonotypes between healthy human individuals. Deletions cut 0 bases from V and 2 bases from J, with 11 bases between. The CDR3 length is 16 residues. In germline, CDR1 is MNHEY, CDR2 SMNVEV (reference sequence). The authors distributed each subset's genomic DNA evenly over several immunoSEQ plates. Only in-frame clones appear in the TCRdb table, and some are missing; sequencing was by immunoSEQ multiplex PCR. The table shows 450,000 to 500,000 clones, with 76% occurring only once. This clone was counted a few times. Sequenced input: PBMCs. The origin of this receptor is a woman aged 35 to 49 in good health. Some clones in this sample may be carry-over from other donors' samples. The chain combines TRBV27 with TRBJ2-1; no clear D gene. The CDR3 coding sequence is TGTGCCAGCAGTTTATCGAATAATCCCGCCTACAATGAGCAGTTCTTC. This codes for CASSLSNNPAYNEQFF.